Listed here is a single TCR beta chain. Antigen specificity is unknown. This sample was taken from a study of cytomegalovirus exposure and HLA in healthy donors. Study in general: Of all 370 or so donors who were genotyped, about 80% belonged to the Caucasian-associated ancestry cluster. General study findings and limits: Among TCR sequences, most were rare, though some public TCRs appeared in many donors.

V was cut by 3 bases and J by 0 bases, with 17 bases left in between. Germline V lookup: CDR1 SQVTM, CDR2 ANQGSEA. There are 16 residues in the CDR3. 13 Jbeta primers and 60 Vbeta primers were used for the PCR. Produced via immunoSEQ multiplex PCR; TCRdb's table is partial and in-frame only. The data show fewer than 200,000 clones, with roughly 90% seen just once and approximately 0.98% held by the top ten. The V and J genes are TRBV29-1 and TRBJ1-1, with a weak D call TRBD1 (5 bases). The sequence was obtained from a boy between 2 and 15 years old in good health and CMV-seronegative. Specimen: PBMCs. The CDR3 coding sequence is TGCAGCGTTGAGGACACACACGTTACCATGAACACTGAAGCTTTCTTT. Protein: CSVEDTHVTMNTEAFF.